Each of the 29 T cell receptor beta chains below was sequenced from the same sample in a study of spatial heterogeneity in lung cancer. Time point indicated: sample taken at primary tumor resection. TCRdb re-called the 5' RACE reads through MiXCR, storing one row per CDR3 protein. The sample lists 45,000 to 55,000 distinct CDR3 sequences, approximately 5% occurring once. The sequenced sample was PBMCs, obtained at surgery. Receptors originate from a male donor with early-stage non-small cell lung cancer.

This clonotype was picked up many times. This rearrangement joins TRBV20-1 to TRBJ2-3; 10 nucleotides match TRBD2. The J segment lost 3 bases and the V segment lost 5 bases, leaving 11 bases of the junction unmatched. This CDR3 comprises 16 residues. CDR1 and CDR2 from the germline V gene are DFQATT and SNEGSKA (reference sequence). The CDR3 nucleotides read TGCAGTGCTCATCCGGGACTAGCGTTTGTTACAGATACGCAGTATTTT. Translation gives CSAHPGLAFVTDTQYF.

This clonotype has ten or more counts. This chain connects TRBV28 to TRBJ2-1; tentative D call: TRBD2 (6 bases). In germline, CDR1 is MDHEN, CDR2 SYDVKM. The CDR3 sequence is 17 residues long. With 3 bases removed from V and 0 bases from J, the gap between germline ends came to 15 bases. This CDR3 is CASSFGGWSSSYNEQFF. The CDR3 DNA reads as TGTGCCAGCAGTTTTGGGGGGTGGTCCAGCTCCTACAATGAGCAGTTCTTC.

This clonotype came up many times. The V call is TRBV7-3, the J call TRBJ2-1; TRBD1 matches at 7 bases. Germline loops: CDR1 SGHTA, CDR2 FQGTGA. V was clipped by 2 bases and J by 2 bases; unmatched bases: 6. This CDR3 spans 16 amino acids. The CDR3 nucleotides are TGTGCCAGCAGCTTAGGATCCAGGGGGACCTACAATGAGCAGTTCTTC. Translation: CASSLGSRGTYNEQFF.

This clonotype was seen a few times. This rearrangement joins TRBV4-3 to TRBJ2-1; D perhaps matches TRBD1 (5 bases). V lost 1 base and J 2 bases, leaving 15 bases between the germline ends. The CDR3 totals 17 residues. Germline CDR1 is LGHNA and CDR2 is YSLEER. The CDR3: CASSQGSAGWAYNEQFF. DNA for the CDR3: TGCGCCAGCAGCCAAGGGTCGGCAGGGTGGGCCTACAATGAGCAGTTCTTC.

This clonotype was seen at least ten times. This sequence joins TRBV3-1 and TRBJ1-2; D is uncertain. CDR1 is LGHDT, CDR2 YNNKEL, per germline (reference sequence). The CDR3 is 13 amino acids. V shed 1 base and J shed 1 base, with 4 bases lying between them. Written as DNA, the CDR3 is TGTGCCAGCAGCCAAGGCGTTAACTATGGCTACACCTTC. Translation: CASSQGVNYGYTF.

This clonotype occurred many times. The rearrangement joins TRBV12-3 or TRBV12-4 to TRBJ2-7; D is uncertain. The V end was cut by 1 base, the J end by 6 bases, with 10 bases between. The CDR3 has 13 residues. CDR3 sequence: CASSLEPRAEQYF. CDR3 in DNA: TGTGCCAGCAGTTTAGAACCTCGAGCCGAGCAGTACTTC.

Ten or more counts support this clonotype. V is TRBV4-3 and J is TRBJ2-7; TRBD1 matches 7 bases. The junction had 5 bases not matched to a gene; V was cut back by 0 bases and J by 3 bases. The CDR3 is 15 residues long. In germline, CDR1 is LGHNA, CDR2 YSLEER. This chain's CDR3 is CASSQEIGGSYEQYF. The CDR3 nucleotides are TGCGCCAGCAGCCAAGAGATAGGGGGCAGCTACGAGCAGTACTTC.

The sample holds a few counts of this clonotype. The V and J genes are TRBV6-5 and TRBJ2-7; 8 nucleotides align to TRBD2. V shed 2 bases, J shed 4 bases, and the junction held 4 bases outside the gene matches. The CDR3 has 14 amino acids. Germline V CDR1 and CDR2: MNHEY, SVGAGI. The CDR3 loop reads CASSYGAGVYEQYF. For the CDR3, the DNA is TGTGCCAGCAGTTACGGAGCGGGAGTATACGAGCAGTACTTC.

This clonotype appeared many times. The chain links TRBV30 to TRBJ2-7; D may correspond to TRBD1 or TRBD2 (6 bases each). The CDR3 is 14 residues long. Germline CDR1 GTSNPN, CDR2 SVGIG (reference sequence). The V and J ends lost 1 base and 0 bases respectively, with 10 bases between them. CDR3: CAWSGRGSSYEQYF. The DNA for the CDR3 is TGTGCCTGGAGTGGGAGGGGGTCCTCCTACGAGCAGTACTTC.

This clonotype was picked up many times. The rearrangement uses TRBV7-6 and TRBJ2-5; perhaps TRBD2 as D (6 bases). Germline lookup yields CDR1 SGHVS and CDR2 FNYEAQ. This CDR3 contains 18 residues. Trimming removed 0 bases at V and 1 base at J, with 18 bases between. In nucleotides, the CDR3 is TGTGCCAGCAGCTTAGCGCTGGGACTTGCGGAATCCCAAGAGACCCAGTACTTC. It codes for CASSLALGLAESQETQYF.

This clonotype has more than one count but fewer than ten. Here the CDR3 DNA reads TGCAGTGCTTTCCGGGACAGAGTATTCTACGAGCAGTACTTC. Amino acid sequence: CSAFRDRVFYEQYF. This rearrangement joins TRBV20-1 to TRBJ2-7; TRBD1 matches 7 bases. J gave up 3 bases and V 5 bases, and 10 bases lay outside the gene matches. The CDR3 runs 14 residues. CDR1 and CDR2 (germline): DFQATT, SNEGSKA (reference sequence).

This rearrangement joins TRBV28 to TRBJ1-1, with a tentative D call TRBD1 (6 bases). There are 13 residues in the CDR3. CDR1 MDHEN and CDR2 SYDVKM come from the germline V gene. Trimming took 8 bases from V and 4 from J, leaving 14 bases between them. The CDR3, as DNA: TGTGCCAGCGGGGGGCAGGTTGTCACTGAAGCTTTCTTT. Translated: CASGGQVVTEAFF.

Many counts were recorded for this clonotype. The chain carries TRBV20-1 and TRBJ2-1, with TRBD2 identical over 7 bases. The germline V gene has CDR1 DFQATT and CDR2 SNEGSKA (reference sequence). This CDR3 comprises 13 residues. Trimming took 5 bases from V and 3 from J; bases not matched to a gene: 4. The CDR3 DNA sequence: TGCAGTGCTCCCTTAGCGGGCTACAATGAGCAGTTCTTC. Residues: CSAPLAGYNEQFF.

This clonotype was seen at least ten times. The V gene is TRBV6-5, the J gene TRBJ2-1; TRBD2 aligns across 12 bases. With V trimmed by 6 bases and J by 7 bases, 10 bases remained unmatched. Germline CDR1 MNHEY, CDR2 SVGAGI. The CDR3 is 16 amino acids. The CDR3 region has the DNA TGTGCCAGCAGCGCTCTCAATCTAGCGGGAGGGAATGAGCAGTTCTTC. It encodes CASSALNLAGGNEQFF.

At least ten counts were recorded for this clonotype. In DNA, the CDR3 is TGTGCCATCAGTGATCAGGGACCGAACACCGGGGAGCTGTTTTTT. Amino acid sequence: CAISDQGPNTGELFF. The chain links TRBV10-3 to TRBJ2-2; D assignment may be TRBD1 or TRBD2 (5 bases each). Germline CDR1 reads ENHRY; CDR2 reads SYGVKD. The CDR3 is made up of 15 amino acids. V shed 3 bases and J shed 0 bases, with 8 bases lying between them.

Ten or more counts support this clonotype. CDR3 sequence: CSARDPQGGNEKLFF. DNA of the CDR3: TGCAGTGCTAGAGATCCCCAGGGAGGTAATGAAAAACTGTTTTTT. This chain links TRBV20-1 with TRBJ1-4; D is perhaps TRBD1 (5 bases). CDR1 DFQATT and CDR2 SNEGSKA come from the germline V gene (reference sequence). Trimming removed 0 bases at V and 4 bases at J, with 12 bases between. The length of the CDR3 is 15 residues.

This clonotype has ten or more counts. The chain carries TRBV3-1 and TRBJ1-1, with D unclear. CDR1 and CDR2 (germline): LGHDT, YNNKEL (reference sequence). V shed 2 bases and J shed 1 base, with 2 bases lying between them. The CDR3 contains 12 residues. CDR3 bases: TGTGCCAGCAGCCAAAGGAACACTGAAGCTTTCTTT. Encoded protein: CASSQRNTEAFF.

This clonotype occurred many times. The V gene is TRBV9, the J gene TRBJ2-1, with D tentatively TRBD2 (6 bases). This CDR3 comprises 14 residues. Germline CDR1 is SGDLS and CDR2 is YYNGEE. Trimming took off 0 bases at V and 9 bases at J, with 13 bases between the two ends. The CDR3 sequence is CASSVVARGGEQFF. Written as DNA, the CDR3 is TGTGCCAGCAGCGTAGTCGCCCGGGGAGGTGAGCAGTTCTTC.

The table lists this clonotype with many counts. The chain couples TRBV6-6 to TRBJ2-1; 13 bases agree with TRBD2. The CDR3 has 16 residues. Germline values: CDR1 MNHNY, CDR2 SVGAGI (reference sequence). Trimming cost V 2 bases and J 6 bases; bases outside gene matches: 4. The DNA for the CDR3 is TGTGCCAGCAGTTACACTAGGACTAGCGGGGGCAATGAGCAGTTCTTC. This sequence encodes CASSYTRTSGGNEQFF.

This clonotype has at least ten counts. The genes are TRBV27 and TRBJ2-1; tentatively, D is TRBD1 or TRBD2 (5 bases each). The CDR3 covers 15 residues. Trimming cost V 5 bases and J 11 bases, with 22 bases left between them. Germline values: CDR1 MNHEY, CDR2 SMNVEV (reference sequence). The DNA for the CDR3 is TGTGCCAGCAGTCCCCGGCCCCAGCCGGGGCAACAGCAGTTCTTC. Protein: CASSPRPQPGQQQFF.

This clonotype has at least ten counts. The chain recombines TRBV28 with TRBJ2-3; 11 bases fit TRBD2. J gave up 6 bases and V 6 bases, and 11 bases lay outside the gene matches. Germline V gives CDR1 MDHEN, CDR2 SYDVKM. This CDR3 has 16 amino acids. Here the CDR3 DNA reads TGTGCCAGCAGCTCTGAGGGACTAGCGGTCTGGGATACGCAGTATTTT. It specifies CASSSEGLAVWDTQYF.

This clonotype came up many times. The CDR3 reads CASSFKTSGNTGELFF. The CDR3 DNA reads as TGTGCCAGCAGCTTTAAGACTAGCGGGAACACCGGGGAGCTGTTTTTT. The V and J genes are TRBV11-2 and TRBJ2-2; TRBD2 matches 9 bases. The CDR3 totals 16 residues. Germline V gene data show CDR1 as SGHAT and CDR2 as FQNNGV. V shed 3 bases, J shed 1 base, and the junction held 3 bases outside the gene matches.

This clonotype was recorded a few times. A single base separates this from a much larger clone, so it may be a read error. The CDR3 sequence is CASSAPATGCSGANVLTF. The CDR3 DNA reads TGTGCCAGCAGTGCACCGGCCACGGGCTGCTCTGGGGCCAACGTCCTGACTTTC. The chain links TRBV27 to TRBJ2-6, with D unresolved. Germline loops: CDR1 MNHEY, CDR2 SMNVEV (reference sequence). The CDR3 has 18 residues. The V end was cut by 5 bases, the J end by 0 bases, with 17 bases between.

This clonotype appeared many times. The J gene is TRBJ2-7, the V gene TRBV6-1, with D perhaps TRBD1 (6 bases). CDR3 length: 14 residues. Germline CDR1 and CDR2: MNHNS and SASEGT. V was cut by 9 bases and J by 3 bases, with 18 bases left in between. The CDR3 loop is CASQRRDTNYEQYF. CDR3 nucleotide sequence: TGTGCCAGTCAACGCCGGGACACAAACTACGAGCAGTACTTC.

This clonotype was recorded at least ten times. This chain links TRBV6-2 or TRBV6-3 with TRBJ2-1; 10 bases match TRBD2. Germline CDR1 MNHEY, CDR2 SVGEGT. The CDR3 runs to 17 residues. With V trimmed by 7 bases and J by 2 bases, 11 bases remained unmatched. The CDR3 DNA reads TGTGCCAGCAAAGGGCTAGCGGGAGACGCTGCCTACAATGAGCAGTTCTTC. It codes for CASKGLAGDAAYNEQFF.

In this sample, this clonotype turned up many times. The rearrangement joins TRBV7-8 to TRBJ2-5, with 10 bases that match TRBD2. The germline V gene has CDR1 SGHVS and CDR2 FQNEAQ. J lost 4 bases, V lost 4 bases, and 18 bases had no gene match. This CDR3 region has 19 residues. The CDR3 is CASSSQPPLAGAVGETQYF. The CDR3 coding sequence is TGTGCCAGCAGCTCGCAACCCCCCCTAGCGGGGGCGGTTGGAGAGACCCAGTACTTC.

This clonotype was seen repeatedly, ten times or more. Here the CDR3 reads CASSLAGTRGKNIQYF. CDR3 in DNA: TGTGCCAGCAGCTTAGCTGGGACTCGGGGCAAAAACATTCAGTACTTC. The chain employs TRBV7-2 and TRBJ2-4; a weak D match, TRBD2 (6 bases). The CDR3 sequence is 16 residues long. The germline V gene encodes CDR1 SGHTA and CDR2 FQGNSA. Trimming removed 0 bases from V and 3 bases from J, with 12 bases in between. The full variable domain, in which reference TRBV7-2 and TRBJ2-4 provide the parts outside the CDR3, is GAGVSQSPSNKVTEKGKDVELRCDPISGHTALYWYRQSLGQGLEFLIYFQGNSAPDKSGLPSDRFSAERTGGSVSTLTIQRTQQEDSAVYLCASSLAGTRGKNIQYFGAGTRLSVL.

This clonotype was counted many times. The V and J genes are TRBV20-1 and TRBJ2-1; TRBD2 agrees at 7 bases. The CDR3 spans 13 residues. The junction had 6 bases not matched to a gene; V was cut back by 4 bases and J by 6 bases. Germline V gene data show CDR1 as DFQATT and CDR2 as SNEGSKA (reference sequence). CDR3 in DNA: TGCAGTGCTACTATGACTAGCCTCAATGAGCAGTTCTTC. It is translated as CSATMTSLNEQFF.

The sample holds many counts of this clonotype. The genes are TRBV10-2 and TRBJ2-3; 13 bases agree with TRBD2. Germline CDR1 is WSHSY and CDR2 is SAAADI. V was pared by 3 bases and J by 0 bases, with 6 bases of the junction left unmatched. This CDR3 comprises 18 residues. The DNA for the CDR3 is TGCGCCAGCAGTGAAACAGGGACTAGCGGGATTAGCACAGATACGCAGTATTTT. Protein product: CASSETGTSGISTDTQYF.